Shown below are 25 T cell receptor beta chains from a single sample sequenced in a study of blood T cells in healthy people across ages. The use of a sample-barcoded 5' primer and a J-beta primer mix characterized a second PCR of roughly 7 to 12 cycles. TCRdb passed the 5' RACE reads through MiXCR, listing each CDR3 protein once. The sample includes approximately 1.5 million distinct CDR3 sequences, 35% to 45% of them seen just once. Input material: blood. The receptors were sampled from a woman aged 18-35 years in good health.

This rearrangement joins TRBV4-3 to TRBJ2-5, with D maybe TRBD1 (5 bases). Trimming pared 0 bases from V and 2 bases from J, leaving 10 bases between. The CDR3 is 15 amino acids. CDR1 LGHNA and CDR2 YSLEER come from the germline V gene. CDR3 nucleotides: TGCGCCAGCAGCCAAGATGTGGGGCGTCAAGAGACCCAGTACTTC. Its protein is CASSQDVGRQETQYF.

This chain joins TRBV20-1 and TRBJ1-2, with D uncertain. CDR3 length: 14 amino acids. CDR1 is DFQATT and CDR2 is SNEGSKA in the germline V gene (reference sequence). The V end lost 3 bases, the J end lost 0 bases, and 11 bases lay between the germline ends. The CDR3 DNA reads as TGCAGTGCTAGTACGGGTTCAACTAACTATGGCTACACCTTC. This codes for CSASTGSTNYGYTF.

This chain uses TRBV20-1 with TRBJ1-5; 8 bases fit TRBD1. CDR1 and CDR2 from the germline V gene are DFQATT and SNEGSKA (reference sequence). With V trimmed by 3 bases and J by 3 bases, 10 bases remained unmatched. This CDR3 comprises 16 residues. The CDR3 nucleotides read TGCAGTGCTAGTTCCCGCGGACAGGGAGTCAATCAGCCCCAGCATTTT. Translation gives CSASSRGQGVNQPQHF.

V is TRBV24-1 and J is TRBJ2-1; D not resolved. Germline lookup yields CDR1 KGHDR and CDR2 SFDVKD. The CDR3 runs 12 residues. The ends were cut back, 4 bases at V and 8 bases at J, with 8 bases in the middle. The CDR3 loop reads CATSDPSHEQFF. DNA for the CDR3: TGTGCCACCAGTGACCCCAGTCATGAGCAGTTCTTC.

The genes are TRBV5-5 and TRBJ1-5; 7 positions match TRBD1. The germline V gene has CDR1 SGHKS and CDR2 YYEKEE (reference sequence). V trimming: 0 bases; J trimming: 4 bases; junction bases outside the gene matches: 7. There are 16 residues in the CDR3. CDR3 coding DNA: TGTGCCAGCAGCTTGGCCTGGTCAGGGGGGAATCAGCCCCAGCATTTT. Translation: CASSLAWSGGNQPQHF.

Note on this clonotype: A much larger clonotype is one base distant, so this may be a read error. The chain is built from TRBV7-9 and TRBJ2-1; the D is unclear. CDR1 and CDR2 (germline): SEHNR, FQNEAQ (reference sequence). V was cut by 7 bases and J by 5 bases, with 15 bases left in between. The CDR3 spans 14 residues. For the CDR3, the DNA is TGTGCCAGCACCAAGGACGGCACCAACAATGAGCAGTTCTTC. Amino acid sequence: CASTKDGTNNEQFF.

V usage is TRBV7-2 and J usage is TRBJ2-1, with 10 bases lining up with TRBD2. CDR3 size: 14 residues. The V segment lost 8 bases and the J segment 4 bases; nucleotides outside the gene matches: 5. Germline V gives CDR1 SGHTA, CDR2 FQGNSA. CDR3 DNA sequence: TGTGCCAGCGGAAAGCGGGAGGGTTACAATGAGCAGTTCTTC. Its protein is CASGKREGYNEQFF.

This clonotype was seen only a few times. The V call is TRBV2, the J call TRBJ2-5; weak D call: TRBD1 (6 bases). This CDR3 has 16 residues. CDR1 is SNHLY and CDR2 is FYNNEI in the germline V gene. Deletions cut 4 bases from V and 0 bases from J, with 15 bases between. The DNA for the CDR3 is TGTGCCAGCAGTGTAAGGACAGATTGGTACCAAGAGACCCAGTACTTC. Its translation: CASSVRTDWYQETQYF. The full variable domain, its missing parts supplied by reference TRBV2 and TRBJ2-5, is EPEVTQTPSHQVTQMGQEVILRCVPISNHLYFYWYRQILGQKVEFLVSFYNNEISEKSEIFDDQFSVERPDGSNFTLKIRSTKLEDSAMYFCASSVRTDWYQETQYFGPGTRLLVL.

This clonotype was observed a few times. V gene TRBV4-1 combines with J gene TRBJ2-2; no definite D call. This CDR3 comprises 14 residues. CDR1 and CDR2 (germline): MGHRA, YSYEKL. V lost 3 bases and J lost 5, with 10 bases in between. Written as DNA, the CDR3 is TGCGCCAGCAGCCATGGTTCTGGAACCGGGGAGCTGTTTTTT. Translated: CASSHGSGTGELFF.

This chain joins TRBV4-1 and TRBJ2-1, with a weak D call TRBD1 (6 bases). Trimming took off 4 bases at V and 4 bases at J, with 20 bases between the two ends. The CDR3 is 17 residues long. Germline loops: CDR1 MGHRA, CDR2 YSYEKL. The CDR3 sequence is CASSPGHLKDLYNEQFF. CDR3 DNA sequence: TGCGCCAGCAGCCCGGGACACCTAAAGGACCTTTACAATGAGCAGTTCTTC.

About this clonotype: One end of the junction is discordant with germline, which a read error may explain. The rearrangement links TRBV2 to TRBJ1-1; D is uncertain. CDR1 is SNHLY, CDR2 FYNNEI, per germline. The length of the CDR3 is 13 residues. This CDR3 is CASREDVTGEAFF. CDR3 nucleotides: TGTGCCAGCAGAGAAGATGTCACGGGGGAAGCTTTCTTT. Based on the CDR3 plus reference TRBV2 and TRBJ1-1, the full variable domain is EPEVTQTPSHQVTQMGQEVILRCVPISNHLYFYWYRQILGQKVEFLVSFYNNEISEKSEIFDDQFSVERPDGSNFTLKIRSTKLEDSAMYFCASREDVTGEAFFGQGTRLTVV.

The chain links TRBV28 to TRBJ2-5, with 11 bases that match TRBD2. This CDR3 is built from 15 residues. Losses at the gene ends were 6 bases for V and 5 bases for J; bases not matched to a gene: 8. The germline gives CDR1 MDHEN, CDR2 SYDVKM. Here the CDR3 DNA reads TGTGCCAGCAGGATAGCGGGAGGGTTCTCGGAGACCCAGTACTTC. Protein sequence: CASRIAGGFSETQYF.

This chain connects TRBV20-1 to TRBJ1-5, with D unclear. Trimming removed 0 bases from V and 7 bases from J, with 19 bases in between. This CDR3 spans 16 amino acids. Germline CDR1 DFQATT, CDR2 SNEGSKA (reference sequence). DNA for the CDR3: TGCAGTGCTAGAGATTATCTCCGGGTTGCTGACCAGCCCCAGCATTTT. Its translation is CSARDYLRVADQPQHF.

This clonotype was recorded many times. The V and J genes are TRBV20-1 and TRBJ2-1; D is possibly TRBD1 or TRBD2 (5 bases each). Looked up from germline, CDR1 is DFQATT and CDR2 is SNEGSKA (reference sequence). The CDR3 contains 12 residues. V gave up 6 bases and J gave up 5 bases, with 11 bases separating them. The CDR3 spells CSARDVNNEQFF. CDR3 coding DNA: TGCAGTGCAAGGGACGTCAACAATGAGCAGTTCTTC.

In this sample, this clonotype turned up a few times. The J gene is TRBJ2-5, the V gene TRBV12-3 or TRBV12-4; D gene unclear. Trimming took 4 bases from V and 0 from J, leaving 9 bases between them. The CDR3 has 14 amino acids. The CDR3 here is CASSSTSNQETQYF. The CDR3 bases are TGTGCCAGCAGTTCCACATCCAACCAAGAGACCCAGTACTTC.

This clonotype was observed a few times. J is TRBJ1-5 and V is TRBV12-3 or TRBV12-4; possibly TRBD1 for D (6 bases). Trimming cost V 5 bases and J 9 bases, with 17 bases left between them. The CDR3 loop spans 14 amino acids. The CDR3 DNA is TGTGCCAGCAGTCAAGGGGGGCGGGAATGGCCCCAGCATTTT. Protein sequence: CASSQGGREWPQHF.

The chain links TRBV28 to TRBJ1-2; D is undetermined. The V gene lost 4 bases and the J gene lost 7 bases, with 7 bases spanning the gap. The germline CDR1 and CDR2 sequences are MDHEN and SYDVKM. The CDR3 extends over 11 amino acids. Written as DNA, the CDR3 is TGTGCCAGCAGTTACCAAAGTGGCTACACCTTC. Its translation is CASSYQSGYTF.

The CDR3 sequence is CASSQVVEETQYF. CDR3 sequence (DNA): TGCGCCAGCAGCCAAGTGGTTGAAGAGACCCAGTACTTC. V gene TRBV4-3 combines with J gene TRBJ2-5, with D hard to call. The CDR3 is 13 amino acids. Germline values: CDR1 LGHNA, CDR2 YSLEER. V was clipped by 1 base and J by 3 bases, with 6 bases between them.

This clonotype occurred a few times. The chain employs TRBV5-1 and TRBJ2-7, with a weak D call TRBD2 (6 bases). Trimming took 3 bases from V and 1 from J, leaving 14 bases between them. The CDR3 totals 15 residues. CDR1 is SGHRS and CDR2 is YFSETQ in the germline V gene. The CDR3 region has the DNA TGCGCCAGCAGCTACTCTAGCGTTAAATCCTACGAGCAGTACTTC. Translated: CASSYSSVKSYEQYF. The full variable domain, completed using reference TRBV5-1 and TRBJ2-7, is KAGVTQTPRYLIKTRGQQVTLSCSPISGHRSVSWYQQTPGQGLQFLFEYFSETQRNKGNFPGRFSGRQFSNSRSEMNVSTLELGDSALYLCASSYSSVKSYEQYFGPGTRLTVT.

This clonotype showed up just a few times. The CDR3 DNA is TGTGCCAGCAGCCATGGATTGGGGGGGTCCTACGAGCAGTACTTC. This translates into CASSHGLGGSYEQYF. V gene TRBV3-1 combines with J gene TRBJ2-7; 7 bases are a match to TRBD2. The CDR3 runs to 15 residues. The V segment lost 3 bases and the J segment 1 base; nucleotides outside the gene matches: 6. Germline CDR1 is LGHDT and CDR2 is YNNKEL (reference sequence).

This clonotype came up a few times. Written as DNA, the CDR3 is TGTGCCAGCAGTTACTCGAAGGGATCGAGCGGCTACACCTTC. It specifies CASSYSKGSSGYTF. This rearrangement joins TRBV6-5 to TRBJ1-2; D gene uncertain. Germline V CDR1 and CDR2: MNHEY, SVGAGI. There are 14 residues in the CDR3. Trimming stripped 0 bases from V and 8 bases from J, with 13 bases between.

A few counts support this clonotype. J is TRBJ1-5 and V is TRBV6-5, with D possibly matching TRBD1 (5 bases). V gave up 5 bases and J gave up 9 bases, with 14 bases separating them. Germline V CDR1 and CDR2: MNHEY, SVGAGI. This CDR3 contains 13 residues. CDR3 coding DNA: TGTGCCAGCAGTGTACTTGCGGGGCGGCCCCAGCATTTT. Amino acids: CASSVLAGRPQHF.

In this sample, this clonotype turned up a few times. The chain links TRBV20-1 to TRBJ1-1, with D uncertain. The CDR3 covers 12 residues. Trimming took off 4 bases at V and 1 base at J, with 7 bases between the two ends. The germline V gene has CDR1 DFQATT and CDR2 SNEGSKA (reference sequence). CDR3 loop: CSANMANTEAFF. The CDR3, as DNA: TGCAGTGCTAACATGGCGAACACTGAAGCTTTCTTT.

The rearrangement uses TRBV5-4 and TRBJ2-5; D is possibly TRBD1 or TRBD2 (6 bases each). This CDR3 is 15 amino acids long. V lost 4 bases to trimming and J lost 2 bases, with 15 bases between them. Germline V CDR1 and CDR2: SGHNT, YYREEE (reference sequence). Written as DNA, the CDR3 is TGTGCCAGCAGCCCGAGGGGGGCGAGTCAAGAGACCCAGTACTTC. Its protein is CASSPRGASQETQYF.

This clonotype was seen more than once but under ten times. The chain has TRBV18 and TRBJ1-2, with TRBD1 matching 10 bases. This CDR3 is built from 16 residues. In germline, CDR1 is KGHSH, CDR2 LQKENI. The trim removed 4 bases at V and 3 bases at J, leaving 8 bases unmatched. The CDR3 DNA is TGTGCCAGCTCACGAGGCACCGGGACAGGGGACTATGGCTACACCTTC. Its protein product is CASSRGTGTGDYGYTF.